This T cell receptor (beta chain) originates from a study of graft-versus-host responses after intestinal transplantation. This CDR3 is 17 amino acids long. Germline loops: CDR1 SSHAT, CDR2 FNYEAQ (reference sequence). Using immunoSEQ multiplex PCR, the repertoire was profiled, and TCRdb retains in-frame clones only, with some absent. The sample lists about 23,000 clones, approximately 90% occurring once. This clone turned up a few times. One end of the junction is discordant with germline, which a read error may explain. The sample was PBMCs, taken approximately 38 days after intestinal transplant. The chain joins TRBV7-7 to TRBJ2-5, with a weak D call TRBD2 (6 bases). The receptor was derived from a human patient who received an intestinal transplant, so some T cells may come from the graft donor. The CDR3 reads CASSFGGGSEGVETQYF. CDR3 in DNA: TGTGCTAGCAGCTTTGGTGGGGGGAGTGAAGGAGTAGAGACCCAGTACTTC.